A selection of T cell receptor beta chains follows, all from one sample in a study of cytomegalovirus exposure and HLA in healthy donors. This table comes from immunoSEQ multiplex PCR, and its TCRdb copy is limited to in-frame clones, with some not included. Of 90,000 to 150,000 clones listed, roughly 65% are singletons. Sequenced sample: PBMCs. The receptors were sampled from a middle-aged man in good health and CMV-seropositive. Both conserved end residues are part of each CDR3. Fields, in order: CDR3 protein, CDR3 DNA, clone size, J gene, V gene, D gene. The D gene is left open where the match is weak. For some rows the clone size is stated as once, few or many, or as a class when expanded; others skip it.

CDR3: CASSLSILAGGLYF
DNA: TGTGCCAGCAGTTTATCGATCTTAGCGGGGGGCTTGTACTTC
size: once
J: TRBJ2-5
V: TRBV27
D: TRBD2

CDR3: CASREDGSSTDTQYF
DNA: TGTGCCAGCAGGGAGGACGGCTCGAGCACAGATACGCAGTATTTT
size: few
J: TRBJ2-3
V: TRBV14
D: .

CDR3: CAWSPLAGVNYEQYF
DNA: TGTGCCTGGAGTCCACTAGCGGGAGTTAACTACGAGCAGTACTTC
size: few
J: TRBJ2-7
V: TRBV30
D: TRBD2

CDR3: CASSPNLGAGGPNTQYF
DNA: TGTGCCAGCAGCCCCAACCTCGGGGCGGGGGGGCCAAATACGCAGTATTTT
size: few
J: TRBJ2-3
V: TRBV7-2
D: TRBD2

CDR3: CASSERLAGGRETQYF
DNA: TGTGCCAGCAGTGAGCGACTAGCGGGAGGGCGAGAGACCCAGTACTTC
size: .
J: TRBJ2-5
V: TRBV2
D: TRBD2

CDR3: CASSRDRANQPQHF
DNA: TGTGCCAGCTCACGGGACAGGGCAAATCAGCCCCAGCATTTT
size: .
J: TRBJ1-5
V: TRBV18
D: TRBD1

CDR3: CASSPDGGSGYTF
DNA: TGTGCCAGCAGTCCCGACGGGGGGTCCGGCTACACCTTC
size: few
J: TRBJ1-2
V: TRBV6-5
D: .

CDR3: CASSSRGATGGRSQPQHF
DNA: TGTGCCAGCAGCTCTAGGGGAGCAACAGGGGGAAGAAGTCAGCCCCAGCATTTT
size: .
J: TRBJ1-5
V: TRBV7-2
D: TRBD1

CDR3: CASRAGTGNTGELFF
DNA: TGTGCCAGCAGGGCCGGGACAGGGAACACCGGGGAGCTGTTTTTT
size: few
J: TRBJ2-2
V: TRBV9
D: TRBD1

CDR3: CASSPRGTVTDTQYF
DNA: TGTGCCAGCTCACCAAGAGGGACAGTCACAGATACGCAGTATTTT
size: .
J: TRBJ2-3
V: TRBV18
D: TRBD1

CDR3: CASSQARNQPQHF
DNA: TGTGCCAGCAGTCAAGCGAGGAATCAGCCCCAGCATTTT
size: .
J: TRBJ1-5
V: TRBV27
D: .

CDR3: CASSLPTGIGALGYGYTF
DNA: TGCGCCAGCAGCTTACCGACAGGTATCGGAGCCCTTGGCTATGGCTACACCTTC
size: .
J: TRBJ1-2
V: TRBV5-1
D: .

CDR3: CASSQETSGGDEQFF
DNA: TGTGCCAGCAGCCAAGAGACTAGCGGGGGGGATGAGCAGTTCTTC
size: .
J: TRBJ2-1
V: TRBV4-2
D: TRBD2

CDR3: CAWRLGGGNTIYF
DNA: TGTGCCTGGAGACTAGGAGGAGGAAACACCATATATTTT
size: .
J: TRBJ1-3
V: TRBV30
D: .

CDR3: CSAHRSETQYF
DNA: TGCAGTGCTCACAGGAGTGAGACCCAGTACTTC
size: once
J: TRBJ2-5
V: TRBV20-1
D: .